These T cell receptor beta chains were read from a single sample in a study of T cell responses to AZD1222 COVID-19 vaccine. Repertoires were generated with immunoSEQ multiplex PCR, while TCRdb's copy carries only in-frame clones and drops some. The sample shows 150,000 to 200,000 clones, 80% to 90% of them seen only once. Here the sequenced sample was peripheral blood, taken on day 0 of MenACWY control vaccination. These receptors originate from an adult in good health. Both conserved end residues are part of each CDR3. Each record gives: J gene, V gene, D gene, clone size, CDR3 protein, CDR3 DNA. D genes are given only for firm matches. Expanded clones get a size class; other rows say once, few or many, or leave the size out.

j_call: TRBJ1-1; v_call: TRBV27; d_call: TRBD1; clone_size: -; cdr3_aa: CASSNTGVSTEAFF; cdr3_nt: TGTGCCAGCAGCAACACAGGGGTTAGCACTGAAGCTTTCTTT
j_call: TRBJ2-1; v_call: TRBV4-1; d_call: -; clone_size: once; cdr3_aa: CASSQGLSYNEQFF; cdr3_nt: TGCGCCAGCAGCCAAGGCCTCTCCTACAATGAGCAGTTCTTC
j_call: TRBJ1-5; v_call: TRBV28; d_call: -; clone_size: -; cdr3_aa: CASSFESVYSNQPQHF; cdr3_nt: TGTGCCAGCAGTTTCGAGTCCGTCTATAGCAATCAGCCCCAGCATTTT
j_call: TRBJ2-7; v_call: TRBV4-1; d_call: -; clone_size: few; cdr3_aa: CASSQDLPPREQYF; cdr3_nt: TGCGCCAGCAGCCAAGATCTCCCGCCCCGGGAGCAGTACTTC
j_call: TRBJ1-4; v_call: TRBV24-1; d_call: -; clone_size: -; cdr3_aa: CATSDLGKIGCEKLFF; cdr3_nt: TGTGCCACCAGTGATTTGGGGAAGATTGGTTGTGAAAAACTGTTTTTT
j_call: TRBJ1-2; v_call: TRBV14; d_call: -; clone_size: once; cdr3_aa: CASSQDRGTINYGYTF; cdr3_nt: TGTGCCAGCAGCCAAGACCGAGGGACAATCAACTATGGCTACACCTTC
j_call: TRBJ2-3; v_call: TRBV25-1; d_call: TRBD2; clone_size: -; cdr3_aa: CASSAGGWDTQYF; cdr3_nt: TGTGCCAGCAGTGCGGGAGGGTGGGATACGCAGTATTTT
j_call: TRBJ1-5; v_call: TRBV12-3/TRBV12-4; d_call: -; clone_size: -; cdr3_aa: CASSFGQPQHF; cdr3_nt: TGTGCCAGCAGTTTTGGACAGCCCCAGCATTTT
j_call: TRBJ2-7; v_call: TRBV7-2; d_call: -; clone_size: -; cdr3_aa: CASSLVGTVKEQYF; cdr3_nt: TGTGCCAGCAGCTTAGTGGGGACCGTAAAGGAGCAGTACTTC
j_call: TRBJ1-4; v_call: TRBV19; d_call: TRBD1; clone_size: -; cdr3_aa: CASSILQSGTAHEKLFF; cdr3_nt: TGTGCCAGTAGTATCCTTCAATCCGGGACAGCCCATGAAAAACTGTTTTTT
j_call: TRBJ1-5; v_call: TRBV28; d_call: TRBD1; clone_size: -; cdr3_aa: CASSLDRDNQPQHF; cdr3_nt: TGTGCCAGCAGTTTGGACAGGGACAATCAGCCCCAGCATTTT
j_call: TRBJ2-1; v_call: TRBV3-1/TRBV3-2; d_call: TRBD2; clone_size: -; cdr3_aa: CASSVPGLKGKQFF; cdr3_nt: TGTGCCAGCAGCGTCCCGGGACTAAAGGGGAAGCAGTTCTTC
j_call: TRBJ2-4; v_call: TRBV19; d_call: -; clone_size: -; cdr3_aa: CASSLGGVIAKNIQYF; cdr3_nt: TGTGCCAGTAGTCTAGGCGGGGTTATAGCCAAAAACATTCAGTACTTC
j_call: TRBJ2-2; v_call: TRBV14; d_call: -; clone_size: -; cdr3_aa: CASSPRQGPGELFF; cdr3_nt: TGTGCCAGCAGCCCCCGGCAGGGCCCCGGGGAGCTGTTTTTT
j_call: TRBJ1-1; v_call: TRBV29-1; d_call: TRBD1; clone_size: -; cdr3_aa: CSVESQGGTEAFF; cdr3_nt: TGCAGCGTTGAATCCCAGGGGGGGACTGAAGCTTTCTTT
j_call: TRBJ2-4; v_call: TRBV7-3; d_call: TRBD1; clone_size: -; cdr3_aa: CASSKTGLAKNIQYF; cdr3_nt: TGTGCCAGCAGTAAGACAGGGCTAGCCAAAAACATTCAGTACTTC
j_call: TRBJ1-2; v_call: TRBV28; d_call: -; clone_size: -; cdr3_aa: CASSLLGRGGYTF; cdr3_nt: TGTGCCAGCAGTTTGTTGGGACGGGGAGGCTACACCTTC
j_call: TRBJ1-5; v_call: TRBV5-6; d_call: -; clone_size: -; cdr3_aa: CASSPRQPQHF; cdr3_nt: TGTGCCAGCAGCCCTCGGCAGCCCCAGCATTTT
j_call: TRBJ2-7; v_call: TRBV2; d_call: -; clone_size: -; cdr3_aa: CASRLGDYEQYF; cdr3_nt: TGTGCCAGCCGCCTCGGGGACTACGAGCAGTACTTC
j_call: TRBJ2-1; v_call: TRBV5-1; d_call: TRBD2; clone_size: -; cdr3_aa: CASSLSSGRSNEQFF; cdr3_nt: TGCGCCAGCAGCTTGAGCAGCGGGAGGTCCAATGAGCAGTTCTTC
j_call: TRBJ2-1; v_call: TRBV7-3; d_call: TRBD2; clone_size: once; cdr3_aa: CASSLSQRGEQFF; cdr3_nt: TGTGCCAGCAGCTTATCTCAGCGGGGTGAGCAGTTCTTC
j_call: TRBJ1-1; v_call: TRBV14; d_call: -; clone_size: -; cdr3_aa: CASSADWWSGTTEAFF; cdr3_nt: TGTGCCAGCAGCGCGGACTGGTGGTCAGGGACCACTGAAGCTTTCTTT
j_call: TRBJ2-3; v_call: TRBV1; d_call: -; clone_size: -; cdr3_aa: CTSSQLDSTSFTDTQYF; cdr3_nt: TGCACCAGCAGCCAACTGGACAGTACCTCATTCACAGATACGCAGTATTTT
j_call: TRBJ1-6; v_call: TRBV5-5; d_call: -; clone_size: -; cdr3_aa: CASSLPRSSPLHF; cdr3_nt: TGTGCCAGCAGCTTACCTCGCTCTTCACCCCTCCACTTT
j_call: TRBJ1-3; v_call: TRBV7-6; d_call: TRBD1; clone_size: -; cdr3_aa: CASSFGQVGAGNTIYF; cdr3_nt: TGTGCCAGCAGCTTCGGACAGGTTGGGGCTGGAAACACCATATATTTT
j_call: TRBJ2-1; v_call: TRBV28; d_call: TRBD2; clone_size: -; cdr3_aa: CASSDATSGINKGQFF; cdr3_nt: TGTGCCAGCTCCGACGCGACTAGCGGGATAAATAAGGGGCAGTTCTTC
j_call: TRBJ2-1; v_call: TRBV20-1; d_call: -; clone_size: -; cdr3_aa: CSARGSLKQFF; cdr3_nt: TGCAGTGCTAGGGGGAGCCTGAAGCAGTTCTTC
j_call: TRBJ1-2; v_call: TRBV3-1/TRBV3-2; d_call: -; clone_size: -; cdr3_aa: CASKIADSSYGYTF; cdr3_nt: TGTGCCAGCAAGATTGCCGACTCGAGCTATGGCTACACCTTC
j_call: TRBJ1-1; v_call: TRBV28; d_call: -; clone_size: -; cdr3_aa: CASRNPPGPEAFF; cdr3_nt: TGTGCCAGCAGAAACCCCCCTGGTCCTGAAGCTTTCTTT
j_call: TRBJ2-7; v_call: TRBV7-9; d_call: -; clone_size: once; cdr3_aa: CASSRTYEQYF; cdr3_nt: TGTGCCAGCAGCCGGACTTACGAGCAGTACTTC
j_call: TRBJ1-4; v_call: TRBV6-2/TRBV6-3; d_call: -; clone_size: few; cdr3_aa: CASSRVGEAEKLFF; cdr3_nt: TGTGCCAGCAGCCGAGTCGGGGAGGCTGAAAAACTGTTTTTT
j_call: TRBJ2-2; v_call: TRBV11-1; d_call: TRBD1; clone_size: -; cdr3_aa: CASRAGTGHGELFF; cdr3_nt: TGTGCCAGCAGGGCCGGGACAGGTCACGGGGAGCTGTTTTTT
j_call: TRBJ2-5; v_call: TRBV5-1; d_call: TRBD1; clone_size: -; cdr3_aa: CASSWGTVQETQYF; cdr3_nt: TGCGCCAGCAGCTGGGGGACAGTCCAAGAGACCCAGTACTTC
j_call: TRBJ1-3; v_call: TRBV7-9; d_call: -; clone_size: -; cdr3_aa: CASSLDGGNTIYF; cdr3_nt: TGTGCCAGCAGCTTAGACGGGGGAAACACCATATATTTT
j_call: TRBJ1-2; v_call: TRBV3-1/TRBV3-2; d_call: -; clone_size: -; cdr3_aa: CASSQDRRVAYGYTF; cdr3_nt: TGTGCCAGCAGCCAAGATCGCAGGGTAGCCTATGGCTACACCTTC
j_call: TRBJ2-3; v_call: TRBV10-3; d_call: -; clone_size: -; cdr3_aa: CAIGQKGTDTQYF; cdr3_nt: TGTGCCATCGGACAGAAGGGCACAGATACGCAGTATTTT
j_call: TRBJ1-1; v_call: TRBV18; d_call: -; clone_size: -; cdr3_aa: CASSDQGVGNTEAFF; cdr3_nt: TGTGCCAGCTCGGACCAGGGAGTAGGGAACACTGAAGCTTTCTTT
j_call: TRBJ2-1; v_call: TRBV5-4; d_call: -; clone_size: -; cdr3_aa: CASSLGASLEQFF; cdr3_nt: TGTGCCAGCAGCTTGGGGGCTAGCCTTGAGCAGTTCTTC
j_call: TRBJ2-1; v_call: TRBV24-1; d_call: TRBD2; clone_size: -; cdr3_aa: CATSPAQLAGFNNEQFF; cdr3_nt: TGTGCCACCAGTCCCGCACAACTAGCGGGATTCAACAATGAGCAGTTCTTC
j_call: TRBJ1-2; v_call: TRBV7-9; d_call: -; clone_size: few; cdr3_aa: CASRDVANYGYTF; cdr3_nt: TGTGCCAGCAGGGATGTAGCTAACTATGGCTACACCTTC
j_call: TRBJ2-5; v_call: TRBV7-3; d_call: TRBD2; clone_size: -; cdr3_aa: CASSLAGGETQYF; cdr3_nt: TGTGCCAGCAGTTTAGCGGGAGGGGAGACCCAGTACTTC
j_call: TRBJ1-2; v_call: TRBV5-6; d_call: TRBD1; clone_size: -; cdr3_aa: CASSLPDRGQGGYTF; cdr3_nt: TGTGCCAGCAGCTTGCCAGACAGGGGACAGGGTGGCTACACCTTC
j_call: TRBJ1-5; v_call: TRBV30; d_call: TRBD1; clone_size: few; cdr3_aa: CAWSGTDNQPQHF; cdr3_nt: TGTGCCTGGAGCGGGACAGACAATCAGCCCCAGCATTTT
j_call: TRBJ2-1; v_call: TRBV27; d_call: -; clone_size: -; cdr3_aa: CASSLSSGIGNEQFF; cdr3_nt: TGTGCCAGCAGTTTATCGTCAGGGATTGGCAATGAGCAGTTCTTC
j_call: TRBJ2-7; v_call: TRBV28; d_call: TRBD1; clone_size: -; cdr3_aa: CASSPGQGPYEQYF; cdr3_nt: TGTGCCAGCAGTCCGGGACAGGGACCTTACGAGCAGTACTTC
j_call: TRBJ2-7; v_call: TRBV27; d_call: TRBD2; clone_size: -; cdr3_aa: CATRGVASIYEQYF; cdr3_nt: TGTGCCACCCGGGGGGTGGCTAGCATCTACGAGCAGTACTTC
j_call: TRBJ1-5; v_call: TRBV5-1; d_call: -; clone_size: -; cdr3_aa: CASWDGSNQPQHF; cdr3_nt: TGCGCCAGTTGGGACGGTAGCAATCAGCCCCAGCATTTT
j_call: TRBJ2-7; v_call: TRBV28; d_call: -; clone_size: few; cdr3_aa: CASSLSILSSYEQYF; cdr3_nt: TGTGCCAGCAGTTTATCAATACTGAGCTCCTACGAGCAGTACTTC
j_call: TRBJ2-7; v_call: TRBV4-3; d_call: -; clone_size: once; cdr3_aa: CASSLGLTYEQYF; cdr3_nt: TGCGCCAGCAGCCTCGGACTGACCTACGAGCAGTACTTC
j_call: TRBJ2-7; v_call: TRBV28; d_call: -; clone_size: -; cdr3_aa: CASSLSPPRSRAYEQYF; cdr3_nt: TGTGCCAGCAGTTTAAGTCCTCCTCGAAGTCGGGCCTACGAGCAGTACTTC
j_call: TRBJ2-1; v_call: TRBV7-9; d_call: -; clone_size: -; cdr3_aa: CASSPRARMGNEQFF; cdr3_nt: TGTGCCAGCAGCCCCCGTGCGCGAATGGGGAATGAGCAGTTCTTC
j_call: TRBJ1-3; v_call: TRBV11-2; d_call: -; clone_size: -; cdr3_aa: CASSFLADSGNTIYF; cdr3_nt: TGTGCCAGCAGCTTTCTGGCGGACTCTGGAAACACCATATATTTT
j_call: TRBJ2-7; v_call: TRBV19; d_call: -; clone_size: -; cdr3_aa: CASSITPQSSYEQYF; cdr3_nt: TGTGCCAGTAGTATCACCCCTCAGAGCTCCTACGAGCAGTACTTC
j_call: TRBJ1-6; v_call: TRBV4-3; d_call: -; clone_size: -; cdr3_aa: CASSHDNSPLHF; cdr3_nt: TGCGCCAGCAGCCATGACAATTCACCCCTCCACTTT
j_call: TRBJ2-5; v_call: TRBV7-2; d_call: TRBD2; clone_size: -; cdr3_aa: CASSLEPLAGRETQYF; cdr3_nt: TGTGCCAGCAGCTTAGAACCTCTAGCGGGTAGAGAGACCCAGTACTTC
j_call: TRBJ1-5; v_call: TRBV5-1; d_call: -; clone_size: few; cdr3_aa: CASTGRTVQPQHF; cdr3_nt: TGCGCCAGCACCGGGAGGACAGTACAGCCCCAGCATTTT